The 22 T cell receptor beta chains below all came from one sample that was sequenced in a study of blood T cell repertoires in COVID-19. TCRdb's table, derived via immunoSEQ multiplex PCR, lists solely in-frame clones and lacks some. In the table there are 130,000 or so clones, approximately 89% of which are singletons. Specimen: peripheral blood. These receptors were taken from a man aged 55 to 69 with active or convalescent COVID-19.

This clone was counted only a few times. The rearrangement uses TRBV5-1 and TRBJ1-6, with TRBD1 identical over 7 bases. This CDR3 has 14 amino acids. Germline CDR1 is SGHRS and CDR2 is YFSETQ. V lost 4 bases to trimming and J lost 7 bases; unmatched junction nucleotides: 5. The CDR3 spells CASSVPGQNSPLHF. The DNA of the CDR3 is TGCGCCAGCAGCGTTCCGGGACAGAATTCACCCCTCCACTTT.

This chain links TRBV5-1 with TRBJ1-4; 10 positions match TRBD1. CDR3 size: 15 residues. Germline V gene lookup returns CDR1 SGHRS and CDR2 YFSETQ. Germline trimming cut 6 bases from V and 7 bases from J; bases unmatched to any gene: 9. The CDR3 here is CASTASGTGVEKLFF. The CDR3 region has the DNA TGCGCCAGCACCGCCTCCGGGACAGGGGTTGAAAAACTGTTTTTT.

V and J are TRBV21-1 and TRBJ2-3; TRBD1, the table's D call, was not compared with the DNA. TRBV21-1 is noted as a pseudogene. The CDR3 runs 14 residues. The CDR3 DNA reads TGTGCCAGCAGCAAAGCTAACATGACAGATACGCAGTATTTT. Translation gives CASSKANMTDTQYF.

The chain employs TRBV27 and TRBJ2-1; a possible D gene is TRBD2 (6 bases). CDR1 MNHEY and CDR2 SMNVEV come from the germline V gene (reference sequence). There are 16 residues in the CDR3. V lost 5 bases and J lost 1, with 15 bases in between. The CDR3 here is CASSRTGVESYNEQFF. Written as DNA, the CDR3 is TGTGCCAGCAGTAGAACGGGAGTAGAGTCCTACAATGAGCAGTTCTTC.

As regards this clone: The sample has other DNA sequences that encode this CDR3 too. V usage is TRBV28 and J usage is TRBJ1-6, with D unresolved. This CDR3 has 12 residues. V was shortened by 5 bases and J by 7 bases, with 6 bases between the two germline ends. The V gene's germline CDR1 is MDHEN and CDR2 SYDVKM. The CDR3 region is CASSPLNSPLHF. The CDR3 bases are TGTGCCAGCAGTCCCTTGAATTCACCCCTCCACTTT.

V gene TRBV29-1 combines with J gene TRBJ1-2; 8 bases agree with TRBD1. Per germline, CDR1 SQVTM and CDR2 ANQGSEA. The V segment lost 6 bases and the J segment 2 bases; nucleotides outside the gene matches: 17. The CDR3 length is 17 residues. The CDR3 sequence: CSVQGAEVGLGNYGYTF. DNA for the CDR3: TGCAGCGTGCAGGGGGCTGAGGTGGGGCTGGGAAACTATGGCTACACCTTC.

This sequence joins TRBV3-1 (or the pseudogene TRBV3-2) and TRBJ2-7; 9 nucleotides align to TRBD1. The CDR3 runs 17 residues. V gave up 0 bases and J gave up 6 bases; unmatched junction bases: 12. CDR1 and CDR2 (germline): LGHDT, YNNKEL (reference sequence). CDR3 nucleotides: TGTGCCAGCAGCCAAGATCTGGCGGGGACAGGGCAGTGCGAGCAGTACTTC. Translating it yields CASSQDLAGTGQCEQYF.

This clone came up many times. The chain links TRBV24-1 to TRBJ2-3, with D maybe TRBD1 (6 bases). The ends were cut back, 4 bases at V and 6 bases at J, with 19 bases in the middle. CDR1 and CDR2 from the germline V gene are KGHDR and SFDVKD. The CDR3 contains 16 residues. The CDR3 bases are TGTGCCACCAGTGACAGACAGGCGAAGAGTTTTGATACGCAGTATTTT. Amino acids: CATSDRQAKSFDTQYF.

V is TRBV20-1 and J is TRBJ2-7; D is ambiguous. Between the trimmed V and J ends, which lost 3 bases and 6 bases, there was a span of 15 bases. Germline lookup yields CDR1 DFQATT and CDR2 SNEGSKA (reference sequence). The CDR3 totals 13 residues. CDR3 nucleotides: TGCAGTGCTAGTTTTTCTCTGAACGGCGAGCAGTACTTC. Its protein is CSASFSLNGEQYF.

The rearrangement uses TRBV28 and TRBJ1-6; maybe TRBD1 (6 bases). The V end was cut by 4 bases, the J end by 6 bases, with 25 bases between. The germline gives CDR1 MDHEN, CDR2 SYDVKM. The CDR3 is 19 amino acids. In DNA, the CDR3 is TGTGCCAGCAGTTCCGGGACAATGTATCAGTCAAGCGGTAATTCACCCCTCCACTTT. It specifies CASSSGTMYQSSGNSPLHF. Drawing the rest from reference TRBV28 and TRBJ1-6, the complete variable domain is DVKVTQSSRYLVKRTGEKVFLECVQDMDHENMFWYRQDPGLGLRLIYFSYDVKMKEKGDIPEGYSVSREKKERFSLILESASTNQTSMYLCASSSGTMYQSSGNSPLHFGNGTRLTVT.

The chain has TRBV6-4 and TRBJ2-1, with TRBD2 matching 11 bases. The CDR3 runs to 14 residues. The V gene's germline CDR1 is MRHNA and CDR2 SNTAGT. V shed 4 bases, J shed 6 bases, and the junction held 2 bases outside the gene matches. The CDR3 DNA reads TGTGCCAGCAGTGCTAGCGGGAGGACCAATGAGCAGTTCTTC. As protein: CASSASGRTNEQFF.

This chain connects TRBV29-1 to TRBJ2-5, with 9 bases matching TRBD1. The V segment lost 6 bases and the J segment 2 bases; nucleotides outside the gene matches: 10. Germline loops: CDR1 SQVTM, CDR2 ANQGSEA. The CDR3 spans 15 residues. CDR3 residues: CSVSGGQGRQETQYF. CDR3 sequence (DNA): TGCAGCGTGTCCGGGGGACAGGGTCGTCAAGAGACCCAGTACTTC. The full variable domain, rest sourced from reference TRBV29-1 and TRBJ2-5, is SAVISQKPSRDICQRGTSLTIQCQVDSQVTMMFWYRQQPGQSLTLIATANQGSEATYESGFVIDKFPISRPNLTFSTLTVSNMSPEDSSIYLCSVSGGQGRQETQYFGPGTRLLVL.

This clone was seen once. The J gene is TRBJ2-1, the V gene TRBV7-2; the match to TRBD2 covers 12 bases. In germline, CDR1 is SGHTA, CDR2 FQGNSA. The CDR3 covers 16 residues. V was pared by 4 bases and J by 8 bases, with 9 bases of the junction left unmatched. The CDR3 DNA follows: TGTGCCAGCAGCTCGAAGACTAGCGGGAGTACGTATGAGCAGTTCTTC. Its protein product is CASSSKTSGSTYEQFF.

V usage is TRBV10-3 and J usage is TRBJ1-2, with TRBD1 as a possible D gene (6 bases). Trimming left V 0 bases short and J 1 base short, with 9 bases between. Germline values: CDR1 ENHRY, CDR2 SYGVKD. This CDR3 contains 15 residues. CDR3 region: CAISESGRGNYGYTF. The CDR3, as DNA: TGTGCCATCAGTGAGTCCGGCAGGGGTAACTATGGCTACACCTTC.

Only a few counts were recorded for this clone. The chain uses TRBV27 and TRBJ2-5, with 9 bases that match TRBD1. The V gene's germline CDR1 is MNHEY and CDR2 SMNVEV (reference sequence). This CDR3 has 16 residues. V lost 5 bases and J lost 5; bases outside the gene matches: 12. In DNA, the CDR3 is TGTGCCAGCAGTCCCTTGGACAGGGGACCCGTGGAGACCCAGTACTTC. Translating it yields CASSPLDRGPVETQYF.

The chain links TRBV7-2 to TRBJ1-6; TRBD1 might be the D (5 bases). CDR3 length: 16 residues. From germline, CDR1 is SGHTA and CDR2 FQGNSA. V was shortened by 1 base and J by 10 bases, with 17 bases between the two germline ends. CDR3 in amino acids: CASSLGGGGIRSPLHF. The CDR3 DNA is TGTGCCAGCAGCTTAGGGGGCGGGGGGATTCGGTCACCCCTCCACTTT.

The chain uses TRBV6-6 and TRBJ1-2; 7 nucleotides line up with TRBD1. The junction had 1 base not matched to a gene; V was cut back by 5 bases and J by 4 bases. The CDR3 extends over 12 amino acids. The V gene's germline CDR1 is MNHNY and CDR2 SVGAGI (reference sequence). CDR3 in DNA: TGTGCCAGCAGTCGGACAGGCTATGGCTACACCTTC. Translation gives CASSRTGYGYTF.

The V gene is TRBV28, the J gene TRBJ1-5, with D possibly being TRBD1 (6 bases). V lost 8 bases, J lost 1 base, and 12 bases lay in between. Germline CDR1 reads MDHEN; CDR2 reads SYDVKM. The CDR3 is made up of 14 amino acids. The CDR3, as DNA: TGTGCCAGCCGCAGGGGTCCGAGCAATCAGCCCCAGCATTTT. This encodes CASRRGPSNQPQHF.

This chain uses TRBV30 with TRBJ2-7; D not certain. The CDR3 runs 16 residues. Germline lookup yields CDR1 GTSNPN and CDR2 SVGIG (reference sequence). The V end lost 5 bases, the J end lost 0 bases, and 20 bases lay between the germline ends. The CDR3 sequence: CAWDRRRTSSSYEQYF. The CDR3 nucleotides read TGTGCCTGGGACCGAAGGAGAACATCGAGCTCCTACGAGCAGTACTTC.

The chain uses TRBV6-5 and TRBJ2-1; D may be TRBD1 (6 bases). The germline CDR1 and CDR2 sequences are MNHEY and SVGAGI. The ends were cut back, 2 bases at V and 3 bases at J, with 11 bases in the middle. The CDR3 runs to 15 residues. CDR3 DNA sequence: TGTGCCAGCAGTTACAGGGGGTACGGCTACAATGAGCAGTTCTTC. Protein: CASSYRGYGYNEQFF.

The V and J genes are TRBV28 and TRBJ2-3, with 8 bases aligning to TRBD1. CDR1 and CDR2 from the germline V gene are MDHEN and SYDVKM. J gave up 1 base and V 2 bases, and 2 bases lay outside the gene matches. The CDR3 extends over 15 amino acids. The CDR3 protein is CASSLQGAGTDTQYF. CDR3 nucleotide sequence: TGTGCCAGCAGTTTACAGGGGGCTGGCACAGATACGCAGTATTTT.

The V gene is TRBV24-1, the J gene TRBJ2-2; 8 bases map to TRBD1. J was trimmed by 5 bases and V by 0 bases; bases with no gene match: 13. The CDR3 runs 19 residues. Germline lookup yields CDR1 KGHDR and CDR2 SFDVKD. CDR3 nucleotides: TGTGCCACCAGTGATTTGCGCACAGGGGGGCATAAGGGTACCGGGGAGCTGTTTTTT. Translation: CATSDLRTGGHKGTGELFF.